This is a list of T cell receptor beta chains from one sample in a study of patients and donors after allogeneic stem cell transplantation. TCRdb re-called the RT-PCR reads through MiXCR, storing one row per CDR3 protein. Of about 200,000 distinct CDR3 sequences detected, 38% appear once; the ten largest clones hold more than 9%. The sequenced sample consisted of blood, either unsorted or a sorted T cell fraction (not recorded which). All receptors come from a human donor who was either an allogeneic HSCT recipient or a stem cell or donor lymphocyte infusion donor (not recorded which). It is not recorded whose cells these are; they may come from a transplant donor. Both conserved end residues are part of each CDR3. Fields, in order: CDR3 DNA, CDR3 protein, D gene, V gene, J gene, clone size, CDR3 length. D genes are given only for firm matches. Size values are once, few and many counts, or a class for expanded clones, and some rows have none.

cdr3_nt: TGTGCCACGTCGATTTCAACAGGGCAGGCTTTCTTT
cdr3_aa: CATSISTGQAFF
d_call: .
v_call: TRBV25-1
j_call: TRBJ1-1
clone_size: few
cdr3_length: 12

cdr3_nt: TGTGCCATCAGGGGGACGGATAATCAGCCCCAGCATTTT
cdr3_aa: CAIRGTDNQPQHF
d_call: .
v_call: TRBV10-3
j_call: TRBJ1-5
clone_size: few
cdr3_length: 13

cdr3_nt: TGCGCCAGCAGTGAGTCTGGCAATCAGCCCCAGCATTTT
cdr3_aa: CASSESGNQPQHF
d_call: .
v_call: TRBV10-1
j_call: TRBJ1-5
clone_size: .
cdr3_length: 13

cdr3_nt: TGTGCCAGCAGCCGAACTAGCGGGGGTTTGTACGAGCAGTACTTC
cdr3_aa: CASSRTSGGLYEQYF
d_call: TRBD2
v_call: TRBV6-2/TRBV6-3
j_call: TRBJ2-7
clone_size: .
cdr3_length: 15

cdr3_nt: TGTGCCAGCAGTTTTGTTAGCGGGGGCCTGAGCACAGATACGCAGTATTTT
cdr3_aa: CASSFVSGGLSTDTQYF
d_call: TRBD2
v_call: TRBV6-2/TRBV6-3
j_call: TRBJ2-3
clone_size: .
cdr3_length: 17

cdr3_nt: TGCAGTGCTAGAGTTAACAGGGTCGTGAATGGCTACACCTTC
cdr3_aa: CSARVNRVVNGYTF
d_call: .
v_call: TRBV20-1
j_call: TRBJ1-2
clone_size: .
cdr3_length: 14

cdr3_nt: TGCGCCAGCAGCTCGCTCACTGAAGCTTTCTTT
cdr3_aa: CASSSLTEAFF
d_call: .
v_call: TRBV5-1
j_call: TRBJ1-1
clone_size: .
cdr3_length: 11

cdr3_nt: TGTGCCAGCAGTGACTCGCTAGAATCCGTGGATGAGCAGTTCTTC
cdr3_aa: CASSDSLESVDEQFF
d_call: .
v_call: TRBV6-4
j_call: TRBJ2-1
clone_size: .
cdr3_length: 15

cdr3_nt: TGCGCCAGCAGGGCCGGGACAGGGGATGGCTACACCTTC
cdr3_aa: CASRAGTGDGYTF
d_call: TRBD1
v_call: TRBV5-1
j_call: TRBJ1-2
clone_size: many
cdr3_length: 13

cdr3_nt: TGTGCCAGCACAAACCGCGGGGAAGAGACCCAGTACTTC
cdr3_aa: CASTNRGEETQYF
d_call: .
v_call: TRBV28
j_call: TRBJ2-5
clone_size: .
cdr3_length: 13

cdr3_nt: TGTGCCAGCAGCCAGGGGCTAACGAATTATGGCTACACCTTC
cdr3_aa: CASSQGLTNYGYTF
d_call: .
v_call: TRBV11-2
j_call: TRBJ1-2
clone_size: few
cdr3_length: 14

cdr3_nt: TGTGCCAGCTCCAAAATGCGGGACACTGAAGCTTTCTTT
cdr3_aa: CASSKMRDTEAFF
d_call: .
v_call: TRBV18
j_call: TRBJ1-1
clone_size: .
cdr3_length: 13

cdr3_nt: TGTGCCAGCGGTAGAGCAGGGGGCTTGGATCAGCCCCAGCATTTT
cdr3_aa: CASGRAGGLDQPQHF
d_call: TRBD1
v_call: TRBV12-3/TRBV12-4
j_call: TRBJ1-5
clone_size: .
cdr3_length: 15

cdr3_nt: TGTGCCATCAGTGAGGCAGTTGAGCCCTACGAGCAGTACTTC
cdr3_aa: CAISEAVEPYEQYF
d_call: .
v_call: TRBV10-3
j_call: TRBJ2-7
clone_size: .
cdr3_length: 14